This TCR beta chain is from a study of blood T cell repertoires in COVID-19. Study overall: The United States, Italy and Spain supplied acute and convalescent COVID-19 samples. PBMCs, B-cell-depleted T cells, or T cells provided the cDNA or gDNA that made up the material.

Per the germline V gene, CDR1 is LNHNV and CDR2 is YYDKDF (reference sequence). The CDR3 has 15 residues. V shed 1 base and J shed 2 bases, with 11 bases lying between them. In the authors' methods: Nucleated cell counts were estimated from reference gene primer amplification. Generated by immunoSEQ multiplex PCR, the TCRdb table keeps only in-frame clones and is missing some. V, J and clone size reflect that table, while D and trimming were determined from the DNA. The sample records 390,000 or so clones, 70% to 90% being singletons. This rearrangement joins TRBV15 to TRBJ1-1; D remains unclear. The TCR sequence derives from a woman aged 25-40 years with COVID-19, enrolled during active disease. The sequencing input was peripheral blood. CDR3 sequence: CATSRGGLGNTEAFF. The CDR3 nucleotides read TGTGCCACCAGCAGAGGCGGGCTCGGAAACACTGAAGCTTTCTTT.